The present T cell receptor beta chain was sequenced within a study of cytomegalovirus exposure and HLA in healthy donors. Study-wide points: Some V segments (TRBV6-2 and TRBV6-3 among them) were excluded as indistinguishable. Likely technical artifact: a cluster of highly shared sequence variants. Earlier results showed most TCR beta V segments being productive about 90% or about 30% of the time.

Vbeta (60) and Jbeta (13) primers were used in the PCR. In the source study's methods: Unique TCR beta chains numbered around 75 million in a later analysis, with about 9.9 million shared. Assay: immunoSEQ multiplex PCR; the TCRdb copy retains only in-frame clones and omits some. D and trimming come from the DNA, and the V and J calls and clone size come from that table. Of some 150,000 clones detected, less than 80% appear once; the ten largest clones hold under 2.5%. Germline CDR1 reads MDHEN; CDR2 reads SYDVKM. This CDR3 has 13 amino acids. V lost 1 base and J lost 7, with 10 bases in between. Concerning this clone: Its antigen is not identified.

The receptor was derived from a man aged 30 to 45 in good health and CMV-seronegative. The sequencing input was PBMCs. The chain uses TRBV28 and TRBJ1-1; D ambiguous. The CDR3 sequence is CASSLLGSREAFF. For the CDR3, the DNA is TGTGCCAGCAGTTTATTGGGGAGTCGTGAAGCTTTCTTT.